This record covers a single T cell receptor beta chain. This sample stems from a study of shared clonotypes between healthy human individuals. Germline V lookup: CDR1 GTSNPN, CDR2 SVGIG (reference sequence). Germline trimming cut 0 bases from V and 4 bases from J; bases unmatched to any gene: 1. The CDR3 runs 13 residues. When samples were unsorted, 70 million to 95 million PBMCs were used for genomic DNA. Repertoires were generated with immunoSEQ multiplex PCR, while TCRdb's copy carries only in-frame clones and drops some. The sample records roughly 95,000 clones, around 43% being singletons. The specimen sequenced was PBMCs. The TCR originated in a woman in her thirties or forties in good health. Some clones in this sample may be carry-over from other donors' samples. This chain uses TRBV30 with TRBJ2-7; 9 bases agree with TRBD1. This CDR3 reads CAWSVGQGYEQYF. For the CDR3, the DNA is TGTGCCTGGAGTGTGGGACAGGGTTACGAGCAGTACTTC.